These 17 T cell receptor beta chains came from one sample sequenced in a study of T cells after yellow fever vaccination. TCRdb re-derived calls from the 5' RACE reads in MiXCR, one entry per CDR3 protein. The sample shows 90,000 to 130,000 distinct CDR3 sequences, approximately 8.4% of them seen only once. The sample was CD8+ T cells sorted from PBMCs, taken 45 days after the yellow fever booster vaccination. These receptors all stem from a man aged 30 to 39 who received the YFV17D yellow fever vaccine.

This clonotype was observed a few times. The chain uses TRBV19 and TRBJ1-5; tentative D call: TRBD1 (6 bases). The germline V gene encodes CDR1 LNHDA and CDR2 SQIVND (reference sequence). This CDR3 is built from 13 residues. The ends were cut back, 5 bases at V and 9 bases at J, with 14 bases in the middle. Here the CDR3 DNA reads TGTGCCAGTAGTTCGACAGGCGGCGCGCCCCAGCATTTT. Translated, it gives CASSSTGGAPQHF.

This clonotype was counted a single time. The chain combines TRBV4-1 with TRBJ2-4; a weak D match, TRBD2 (6 bases). The CDR3 is 13 amino acids. Trimming pared 0 bases from V and 8 bases from J, leaving 8 bases between. In germline, CDR1 is MGHRA, CDR2 YSYEKL. The CDR3 nucleotides are TGCGCCAGCAGCCAAGAACGGAGGGACATTCAGTACTTC. It specifies CASSQERRDIQYF.

This clonotype was seen repeatedly, ten times or more. The chain employs TRBV12-3 or TRBV12-4 and TRBJ2-7; 7 nucleotides line up with TRBD2. V shed 2 bases, J shed 4 bases, and the junction held 2 bases outside the gene matches. CDR3 size: 13 residues. The CDR3 coding sequence is TGTGCCAGCAGTTTAACTAGCGTGTACGAGCAGTACTTC. This encodes CASSLTSVYEQYF.

This clonotype was recorded many times. The chain couples TRBV30 to TRBJ2-3; TRBD1 is a possible D gene (6 bases). The germline CDR1 and CDR2 sequences are GTSNPN and SVGIG (reference sequence). V was trimmed by 4 bases and J by 2 bases, leaving 13 bases between them. This CDR3 is 14 amino acids long. CDR3 sequence: CAWTSGQITDTQYF. Written as DNA, the CDR3 is TGTGCCTGGACATCTGGACAGATCACAGATACGCAGTATTTT.

This clonotype turned up a few times. The rearrangement joins TRBV20-1 to TRBJ2-7; TRBD2 matches at 10 bases. The CDR3 totals 16 residues. Germline V lookup: CDR1 DFQATT, CDR2 SNEGSKA (reference sequence). The ends lost 6 bases at V and 1 base at J; junction bases unmatched: 12. Written as DNA, the CDR3 is TGCAGTGCCCGAAGCCCTACTAGCGGGGTATCCTACGAGCAGTACTTC. As protein: CSARSPTSGVSYEQYF.

The CDR3 spells CASSLDRGQETQYF. CDR3 nucleotides: TGTGCCAGCAGTTTGGACAGGGGGCAAGAGACCCAGTACTTC. The chain links TRBV28 to TRBJ2-5; 10 bases are shared with TRBD1. Germline V CDR1 and CDR2: MDHEN, SYDVKM. The V and J ends lost 3 bases and 2 bases, in that order; junction bases with no gene match: 0. CDR3 length equals 14 residues.

In this sample, this clonotype turned up many times. The chain uses TRBV20-1 and TRBJ1-1, with D unclear. Germline V gives CDR1 DFQATT, CDR2 SNEGSKA (reference sequence). The CDR3 consists of 13 residues. Trimming stripped 3 bases from V and 5 bases from J, with 13 bases between. The DNA for the CDR3 is TGCAGTGCTAGGGGGAGCGCGGGGACTGAAGCTTTCTTT. Translating gives CSARGSAGTEAFF.

The table lists this clonotype with a few counts. V gene TRBV7-7 combines with J gene TRBJ2-1; D is perhaps TRBD2 (5 bases). CDR3 length: 16 amino acids. Germline-derived CDR1 and CDR2 are SSHAT and FNYEAQ (reference sequence). Trimming shortened V by 1 base and J by 0 bases, and 10 bases separated the two germline ends. CDR3 sequence (DNA): TGTGCCAGCAGCTTAGATATAGCGAGCTCCTACAATGAGCAGTTCTTC. It encodes CASSLDIASSYNEQFF.

This clonotype was counted many times. The rearrangement joins TRBV7-9 to TRBJ2-1; maybe TRBD1 (6 bases). Germline lookup yields CDR1 SEHNR and CDR2 FQNEAQ (reference sequence). There are 13 residues in the CDR3. Trimming took 4 bases from V and 5 from J, leaving 9 bases between them. The chain's CDR3 is CASSSDSNNEQFF. CDR3 DNA: TGTGCCAGCAGCTCGGACAGCAACAATGAGCAGTTCTTC.

This clonotype was seen repeatedly, ten times or more. CDR3 coding DNA: TGTGCCAGCAGCGTTGTCTTAGCGGGAGCAGACGAGCAGTACTTC. Translating it yields CASSVVLAGADEQYF. The chain combines TRBV7-9 with TRBJ2-7, with 9 bases fitting TRBD2. This CDR3 has 15 amino acids. With V trimmed by 5 bases and J by 5 bases, 10 bases remained unmatched. From germline, CDR1 is SEHNR and CDR2 FQNEAQ (reference sequence). Supplemented by reference TRBV7-9 and TRBJ2-7, the full variable domain reads DTGVSQNPRHKITKRGQNVTFRCDPISEHNRLYWYRQTLGQGPEFLTYFQNEAQLEKSRLLSDRFSAERPKGSFSTLEIQRTEQGDSAMYLCASSVVLAGADEQYFGPGTRLTVT.

This clonotype was seen only a few times. The chain joins TRBV29-1 to TRBJ2-1; 10 nucleotides align to TRBD1. The CDR3 is 12 residues long. V was clipped by 1 base and J by 11 bases; unmatched bases: 2. Germline V CDR1 and CDR2: SQVTM, ANQGSEA. The CDR3 DNA reads TGCAGCGTTGAAGGACAGGGGGCTCAGCAGTTCTTC. The encoded protein is CSVEGQGAQQFF.

This clonotype showed up just a few times. J is TRBJ1-1 and V is TRBV4-2; D may be TRBD1 (6 bases). CDR1 is LGHNA and CDR2 is YNFKEQ in the germline V gene. Trimming removed 0 bases at V and 2 bases at J, with 16 bases between. CDR3 length: 17 amino acids. The CDR3 DNA follows: TGTGCCAGCAGCCAAGATTACGGGGGCTCCCGAAACACTGAAGCTTTCTTT. Translation gives CASSQDYGGSRNTEAFF.

This clonotype was picked up a small number of times. This sequence joins TRBV7-9 and TRBJ2-1; TRBD2 matches at 11 bases. V lost 3 bases, J lost 8 bases, and 6 bases stayed unmatched. Germline V lookup: CDR1 SEHNR, CDR2 FQNEAQ (reference sequence). The CDR3 is 15 residues long. CDR3 protein: CASSLTSGTLDEQFF. The CDR3 nucleotides read TGTGCCAGCAGCTTGACTAGCGGGACTCTAGATGAGCAGTTCTTC.

This clonotype turned up a few times. The CDR3 is CASSKGGTGSYNEQFF. The CDR3 region has the DNA TGTGCCAGCAGTAAAGGGGGGACAGGCTCCTACAATGAGCAGTTCTTC. This chain joins TRBV27 and TRBJ2-1, with 8 bases fitting TRBD1. Unmatched junction bases numbered 6, after V lost 5 bases and J lost 0 bases. The CDR3 totals 16 residues. The V gene's germline CDR1 is MNHEY and CDR2 SMNVEV (reference sequence).

CDR3 amino acids: CASSLGTGRNYGYTF. For the CDR3, the DNA is TGTGCCAGTAGTTTGGGGACAGGTCGCAACTATGGCTACACCTTC. V is TRBV19 and J is TRBJ1-2; 8 bases fit TRBD1. The CDR3 consists of 15 residues. With 5 bases clipped from V and 2 bases from J, the junction kept 7 bases outside the gene matches. Looked up from germline, CDR1 is LNHDA and CDR2 is SQIVND (reference sequence).

This clonotype showed up many times. The chain employs TRBV7-9 and TRBJ2-1; possibly TRBD2 for D (5 bases). Looked up from germline, CDR1 is SEHNR and CDR2 is FQNEAQ (reference sequence). This CDR3 comprises 14 residues. V dropped 1 base and J dropped 3 bases, with 7 bases sitting between them. The CDR3 nucleotides are TGTGCCAGCAGCTTAGGCGGACTCTACAATGAGCAGTTCTTC. It translates to CASSLGGLYNEQFF.

This chain's CDR3 is CSALGLYSNQPQHF. CDR3 DNA sequence: TGCAGTGCCTTGGGACTTTATAGCAATCAGCCCCAGCATTTT. The V and J genes are TRBV20-1 and TRBJ1-5; TRBD1 is a possible D gene (5 bases). With 6 bases removed from V and 0 bases from J, the gap between germline ends came to 12 bases. This CDR3 is built from 14 residues. CDR1 is DFQATT and CDR2 is SNEGSKA in the germline V gene (reference sequence).